This T cell receptor beta chain was sequenced in a study of response to subunit inactivated influenza vaccine. Findings of the study overall: Each seasonal influenza vaccination, the authors suggested, recruits few new T cells.

V gave up 1 base and J gave up 7 bases, with 10 bases separating them. This CDR3 has 13 amino acids. Germline V gene sequence: CDR1 SGHDN, CDR2 FVKESK. TCRdb reprocessed the RT-PCR reads with MiXCR, giving one entry per CDR3 protein. The table includes a few hundred thousand distinct CDR3 sequences, 11% to 15% detected once. The sample holds a few counts of this clonotype. The antigen is not known. The gene calls are TRBV14 and TRBJ1-1; TRBD1 is a possible D gene (5 bases). Source: PBMCs from blood, taken approximately 12 days after vaccination. The receptor's source is a man aged 45-65 years who received an inactivated influenza vaccine. CDR3 bases: TGTGCCAGCAGCCAAGGCCAGGGTAGTGAAGCTTTCTTT. This encodes CASSQGQGSEAFF.